The clone carrying this TCR beta chain was observed a few times. The record originates from a study of blood T cell repertoires in COVID-19. Overall study: Both acute and convalescent COVID-19 samples were obtained from the United States, Italy and Spain. From T cells, B-cell-depleted T cells, or PBMCs came the material, which was cDNA or gDNA.

The CDR3 has 14 residues. V lost 6 bases, J lost 15 bases, and 15 bases stayed unmatched. From germline, CDR1 is MDHEN and CDR2 SYDVKM. Authors' analysis steps: Reference gene primer amplification gave estimated nucleated cell counts. TCRdb's copy holds only in-frame clones and misses some; the assay was immunoSEQ multiplex PCR. V and J calls and clone size are as listed in that table; D and trimming were resolved from the DNA. The sample has 150,000 to 200,000 clones, more than 70% seen once; the top ten hold about 3.9%. The specimen sequenced was peripheral blood. This receptor was obtained from a woman aged 25 to 39 with acute or convalescent COVID-19. The chain combines TRBV28 with TRBJ1-5; 9 bases line up with TRBD1. This chain's CDR3 is CASSHSLPGTGWHF. The CDR3 region has the DNA TGTGCCAGCAGCCACTCTCTCCCCGGGACAGGGTGGCATTTT.